The 17 T cell receptor beta chains below all came from one sample that was sequenced in a study of long-term antiretroviral therapy in people with HIV. Version v3.0 of the immunoSEQ assay ran at survey level. Clones were read by immunoSEQ multiplex PCR, and TCRdb kept only the in-frame ones, dropping some. The data show 35,000 to 45,000 clones, less than 85% seen once. Here the sequenced sample was unsorted PBMCs, taken 3.4 years after starting antiretroviral therapy. The receptors stem from a man between 25 and 39 years old with HIV.

This chain joins TRBV5-1 and TRBJ1-1; D ambiguous. The CDR3 spans 13 residues. Trimming stripped 0 bases from V and 1 base from J, with 4 bases between. The V gene's germline CDR1 is SGHRS and CDR2 YFSETQ. The CDR3 nucleotides read TGCGCCAGCAGCTTGGTAGCGAACACTGAAGCTTTCTTT. Translated, it gives CASSLVANTEAFF. Looking up the rest from reference TRBV5-1 and TRBJ1-1 gives the full variable domain: KAGVTQTPRYLIKTRGQQVTLSCSPISGHRSVSWYQQTPGQGLQFLFEYFSETQRNKGNFPGRFSGRQFSNSRSEMNVSTLELGDSALYLCASSLVANTEAFFGQGTRLTVV.

The chain uses TRBV5-1 and TRBJ1-4, with 7 bases matching TRBD1. The CDR3 is 16 amino acids. The V gene's germline CDR1 is SGHRS and CDR2 YFSETQ. The trim removed 2 bases at V and 8 bases at J, leaving 12 bases unmatched. In DNA form, the CDR3 reads TGCGCCAGCAGCTTACAGGGGTCAGGTACGCTGGAAAAACTGTTTTTT. It codes for CASSLQGSGTLEKLFF.

The genes are TRBV11-2 and TRBJ2-2; 7 positions match TRBD2. Germline V CDR1 and CDR2: SGHAT, FQNNGV. The CDR3 has 15 amino acids. Germline trimming cut 3 bases from V and 0 bases from J; bases unmatched to any gene: 1. The CDR3 DNA sequence: TGTGCCAGCAGCTTCAGCGGGGCGAACACCGGGGAGCTGTTTTTT. It codes for CASSFSGANTGELFF.

The chain recombines TRBV7-2 with TRBJ2-7, with a tentative D call TRBD2 (5 bases). Germline CDR1 SGHTA, CDR2 FQGNSA. The CDR3 is 16 amino acids. Trimming took off 7 bases at V and 1 base at J, with 20 bases between the two ends. The chain's CDR3 is CASNLNSRGRSYEQYF. The DNA for the CDR3 is TGTGCCAGCAACCTTAATAGTCGTGGGAGATCCTACGAGCAGTACTTC.

This chain links TRBV13 with TRBJ2-7; weak D call: TRBD2 (6 bases). The CDR3 has 16 amino acids. Germline loops: CDR1 PRHDT, CDR2 FYEKMQ (reference sequence). Deletions cut 3 bases from V and 7 bases from J, with 22 bases between. The CDR3 sequence is CASSFGPGGGIQEQYF. Here the CDR3 DNA reads TGTGCCAGCAGCTTTGGTCCTGGCGGAGGGATTCAAGAGCAGTACTTC.

This chain links TRBV6-6 with TRBJ1-1; D gene ambiguous. This CDR3 region has 14 residues. The germline CDR1 and CDR2 sequences are MNHNY and SVGAGI (reference sequence). Between the trimmed V and J ends, which lost 8 bases and 1 base, there was a span of 14 bases. The CDR3 nucleotides are TGTGCCAGCGGCCTCAACAACAGGAACACTGAAGCTTTCTTT. It is translated as CASGLNNRNTEAFF.

The genes are TRBV6-6 and TRBJ1-1; 9 positions agree with TRBD1. Germline CDR1 reads MNHNY; CDR2 reads SVGAGI (reference sequence). V lost 4 bases, J lost 2 bases, and 8 bases stayed unmatched. The CDR3 runs 16 residues. CDR3 DNA: TGTGCCAGCAGTTGGGTACCGGACAGGGGCAACACTGAAGCTTTCTTT. Translation: CASSWVPDRGNTEAFF.

The rearrangement joins TRBV7-2 to TRBJ2-7, with a possible D match to TRBD1 (6 bases). In germline, CDR1 is SGHTA, CDR2 FQGNSA. V lost 5 bases to trimming and J lost 6 bases, with 20 bases between them. The CDR3 has 15 amino acids. The CDR3 sequence is CASSDASRGSAEQYF. DNA of the CDR3: TGTGCCAGCAGCGATGCGAGCAGGGGCTCGGCCGAGCAGTACTTC.

The chain has TRBV19 and TRBJ1-5, with 7 bases that match TRBD1. The CDR3 totals 15 residues. The germline CDR1 and CDR2 sequences are LNHDA and SQIVND (reference sequence). J was trimmed by 6 bases and V by 4 bases; bases with no gene match: 9. CDR3 protein: CASSTDSRGLQPQHF. DNA of the CDR3: TGTGCCAGTAGTACAGATTCTAGGGGGCTTCAGCCCCAGCATTTT.

The genes are TRBV6-6 and TRBJ2-7, with TRBD2 identical over 11 bases. The junction had 7 bases not matched to a gene; V was cut back by 10 bases and J by 2 bases. CDR1 is MNHNY and CDR2 is SVGAGI in the germline V gene (reference sequence). The CDR3 loop spans 14 amino acids. CDR3 in amino acids: CATRLAGFTYEQYF. The CDR3 DNA reads TGTGCCACGCGACTAGCGGGGTTTACCTACGAGCAGTACTTC.

The V and J genes are TRBV4-3 and TRBJ2-7, with a possible D match to TRBD1 (8 bases). Germline lookup yields CDR1 LGHNA and CDR2 YSLEER. CDR3 size: 15 residues. V lost 4 bases, J lost 6 bases, and 19 bases lay in between. CDR3 nucleotides: TGCGCCAGCAGCCGGGGGGGGGACAGGATTGGCGAGCAGTACTTC. This gives the protein CASSRGGDRIGEQYF.

The rearrangement joins TRBV13 to TRBJ2-7, with D possibly being TRBD1 or TRBD2 (6 bases each). Germline V gene sequence: CDR1 PRHDT, CDR2 FYEKMQ (reference sequence). The V and J ends lost 5 bases and 6 bases respectively, with 17 bases between them. The length of the CDR3 is 14 residues. The CDR3 reads CASSPGAGKPEQYF. For the CDR3, the DNA is TGTGCCAGCAGCCCAGGGGCGGGGAAACCCGAGCAGTACTTC.

The chain has TRBV5-6 and TRBJ2-5; D may be TRBD1 (5 bases). V was pared by 1 base and J by 5 bases, with 15 bases between. CDR3 length: 15 residues. CDR1 and CDR2 from the germline V gene are SGHDT and YYEEEE. The CDR3 nucleotides read TGTGCCAGCAGCTTGCAGGGCAGGGCGGTGGAGACCCAGTACTTC. Amino acids: CASSLQGRAVETQYF.

The chain has TRBV5-4 and TRBJ2-5, with D possibly matching TRBD2 (7 bases). Germline lookup yields CDR1 SGHNT and CDR2 YYREEE (reference sequence). V gave up 1 base and J gave up 5 bases, with 15 bases separating them. This CDR3 region has 15 residues. The CDR3 nucleotides are TGTGCCAGCAGCTTGTCGGGGGGCGATTTGGAGACCCAGTACTTC. This encodes CASSLSGGDLETQYF.

The chain has TRBV6-5 and TRBJ1-1, with unresolved D. CDR1 and CDR2 from the germline V gene are MNHEY and SVGAGI. This CDR3 has 16 amino acids. V was shortened by 1 base and J by 0 bases, with 12 bases between the two germline ends. The CDR3 is CASSYFPGFMNTEAFF. For the CDR3, the DNA is TGTGCCAGCAGTTACTTCCCTGGATTCATGAACACTGAAGCTTTCTTT.

The V call is TRBV28, the J call TRBJ2-7, with D uncertain. This CDR3 has 14 residues. Germline V CDR1 and CDR2: MDHEN, SYDVKM. V was clipped by 3 bases and J by 0 bases, with 9 bases between them. CDR3 sequence: CASSLEISSYEQYF. CDR3 nucleotide sequence: TGTGCCAGCAGTTTGGAAATCAGCTCCTACGAGCAGTACTTC.

This clone was seen just once. This chain joins TRBV25-1 and TRBJ2-5; 8 bases align to TRBD2. The CDR3 runs to 15 residues. V shed 4 bases, J shed 4 bases, and the junction held 8 bases outside the gene matches. Germline-derived CDR1 and CDR2 are MGHDK and SYGVNS. CDR3 in DNA: TGTGCCAGCAGTGCCGGGACTAGTGTCCCAGAGACCCAGTACTTC. Its translation: CASSAGTSVPETQYF. The whole variable domain, remainder taken from reference TRBV25-1 and TRBJ2-5, is EADIYQTPRYLVIGTGKKITLECSQTMGHDKMYWYQQDPGMELHLIHYSYGVNSTEKGDLSSESTVSRIRTEHFPLTLESARPSHTSQYLCASSAGTSVPETQYFGPGTRLLVL.